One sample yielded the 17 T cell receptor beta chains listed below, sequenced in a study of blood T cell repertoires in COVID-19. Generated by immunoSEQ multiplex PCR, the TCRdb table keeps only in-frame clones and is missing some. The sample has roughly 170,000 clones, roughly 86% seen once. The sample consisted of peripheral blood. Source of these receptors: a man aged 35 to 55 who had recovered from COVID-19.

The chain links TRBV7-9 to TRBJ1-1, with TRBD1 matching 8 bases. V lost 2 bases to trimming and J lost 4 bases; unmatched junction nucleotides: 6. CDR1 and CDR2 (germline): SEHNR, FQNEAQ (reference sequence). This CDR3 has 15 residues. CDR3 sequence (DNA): TGTGCCAGCAGCTTACAGGGGGCGCATGGCACTGAAGCTTTCTTT. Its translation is CASSLQGAHGTEAFF.

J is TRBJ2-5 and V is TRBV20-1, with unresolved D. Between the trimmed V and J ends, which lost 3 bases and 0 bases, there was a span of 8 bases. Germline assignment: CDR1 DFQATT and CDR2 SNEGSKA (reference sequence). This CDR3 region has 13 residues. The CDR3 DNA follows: TGCAGTGCTAGTAAGCCGTACCAAGAGACCCAGTACTTC. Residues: CSASKPYQETQYF.

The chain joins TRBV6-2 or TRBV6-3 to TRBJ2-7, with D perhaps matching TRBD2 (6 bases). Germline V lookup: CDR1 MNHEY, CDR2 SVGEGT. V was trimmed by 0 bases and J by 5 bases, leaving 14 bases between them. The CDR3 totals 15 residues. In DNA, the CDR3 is TGTGCCAGCAGTTACTCGAGTGCGGGGTCCCACGAGCAGTACTTC. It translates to CASSYSSAGSHEQYF.

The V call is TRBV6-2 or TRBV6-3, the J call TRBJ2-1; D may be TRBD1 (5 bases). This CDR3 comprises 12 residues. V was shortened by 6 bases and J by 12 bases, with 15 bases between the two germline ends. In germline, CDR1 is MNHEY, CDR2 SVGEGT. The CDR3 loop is CASSPQGPGQFF. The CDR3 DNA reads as TGTGCCAGCAGCCCTCAGGGCCCCGGGCAGTTCTTC.

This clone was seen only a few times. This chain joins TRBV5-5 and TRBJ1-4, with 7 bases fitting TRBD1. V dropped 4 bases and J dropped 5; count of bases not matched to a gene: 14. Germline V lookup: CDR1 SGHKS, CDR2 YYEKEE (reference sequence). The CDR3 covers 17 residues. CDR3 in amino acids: CASSPGDREEKNEKLFF. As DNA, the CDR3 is TGTGCCAGCAGCCCCGGAGACAGGGAGGAGAAGAATGAAAAACTGTTTTTT.

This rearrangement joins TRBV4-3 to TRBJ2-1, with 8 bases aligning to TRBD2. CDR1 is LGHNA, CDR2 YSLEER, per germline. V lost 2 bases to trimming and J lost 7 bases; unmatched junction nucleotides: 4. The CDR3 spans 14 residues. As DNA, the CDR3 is TGCGCCAGCAGCCAAACGGGGGGGGAGAATGAGCAGTTCTTC. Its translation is CASSQTGGENEQFF.

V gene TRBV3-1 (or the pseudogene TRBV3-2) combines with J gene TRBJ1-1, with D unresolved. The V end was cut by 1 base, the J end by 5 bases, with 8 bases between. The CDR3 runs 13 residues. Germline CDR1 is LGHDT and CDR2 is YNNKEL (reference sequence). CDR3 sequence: CASSQGGETEAFF. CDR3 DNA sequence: TGTGCCAGCAGCCAAGGGGGAGAAACTGAAGCTTTCTTT.

The CDR3 nucleotides read TGCGCCAGCAGCCAGGCGGGGGGCCCCTACGAGCAGTACTTC. It is translated as CASSQAGGPYEQYF. The V call is TRBV4-3, the J call TRBJ2-7, with TRBD2 matching 8 bases. The V and J ends lost 3 bases and 2 bases, in that order; junction bases with no gene match: 3. This CDR3 has 14 amino acids. Germline V gene data show CDR1 as LGHNA and CDR2 as YSLEER.

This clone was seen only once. The CDR3 reads CASSLQGIEKLFF. The CDR3 DNA reads as TGCGCCAGCAGCTTGCAGGGTATTGAAAAACTGTTTTTT. The rearrangement joins TRBV5-1 to TRBJ1-4; tentative D call: TRBD1 (5 bases). Germline V gene data show CDR1 as SGHRS and CDR2 as YFSETQ. This CDR3 region has 13 residues. V dropped 1 base and J dropped 7 bases, with 8 bases sitting between them.

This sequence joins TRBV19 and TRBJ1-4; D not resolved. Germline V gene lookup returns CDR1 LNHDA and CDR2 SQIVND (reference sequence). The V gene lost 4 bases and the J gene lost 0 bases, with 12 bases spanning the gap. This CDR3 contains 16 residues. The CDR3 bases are TGTGCCAGTAGTACCCCTACAGTTGCAACTAATGAAAAACTGTTTTTT. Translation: CASSTPTVATNEKLFF. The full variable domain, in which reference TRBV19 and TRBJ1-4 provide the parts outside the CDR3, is DGGITQSPKYLFRKEGQNVTLSCEQNLNHDAMYWYRQDPGQGLRLIYYSQIVNDFQKGDIAEGYSVSREKKESFPLTVTSAQKNPTAFYLCASSTPTVATNEKLFFGSGTQLSVL.

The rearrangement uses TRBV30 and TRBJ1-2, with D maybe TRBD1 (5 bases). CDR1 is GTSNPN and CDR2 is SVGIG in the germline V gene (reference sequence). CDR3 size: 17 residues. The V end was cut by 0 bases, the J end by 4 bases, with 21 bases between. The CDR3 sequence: CAWSVRGRHIFFYGYTF. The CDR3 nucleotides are TGTGCCTGGAGTGTGCGGGGACGGCACATTTTCTTCTATGGCTACACCTTC. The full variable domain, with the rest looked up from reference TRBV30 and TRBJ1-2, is SQTIHQWPATLVQPVGSPLSLECTVEGTSNPNLYWYRQAAGRGLQLLFYSVGIGQISSEVPQNLSASRPQDRQFILSSKKLLLSDSGFYLCAWSVRGRHIFFYGYTFGSGTRLTVV.

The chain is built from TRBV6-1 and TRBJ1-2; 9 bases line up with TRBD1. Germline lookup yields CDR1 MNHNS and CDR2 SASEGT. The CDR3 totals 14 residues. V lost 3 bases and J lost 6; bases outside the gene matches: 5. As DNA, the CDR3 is TGTGCCAGCAGTGACCCGACAGGGGGGAATGGCTACACCTTC. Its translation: CASSDPTGGNGYTF.

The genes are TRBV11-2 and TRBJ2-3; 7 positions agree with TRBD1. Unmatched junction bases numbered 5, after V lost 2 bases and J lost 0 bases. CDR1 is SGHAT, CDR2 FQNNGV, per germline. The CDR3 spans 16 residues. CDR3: CASSLPQGESTDTQYF. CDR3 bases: TGTGCCAGCAGCTTACCCCAGGGGGAGAGCACAGATACGCAGTATTTT.

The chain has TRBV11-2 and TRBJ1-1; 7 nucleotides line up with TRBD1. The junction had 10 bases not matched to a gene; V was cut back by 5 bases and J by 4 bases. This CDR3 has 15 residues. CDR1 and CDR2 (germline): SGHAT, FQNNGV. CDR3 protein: CASSTVQGKGTEAFF. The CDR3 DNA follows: TGTGCCAGCAGCACCGTACAGGGGAAAGGCACTGAAGCTTTCTTT.

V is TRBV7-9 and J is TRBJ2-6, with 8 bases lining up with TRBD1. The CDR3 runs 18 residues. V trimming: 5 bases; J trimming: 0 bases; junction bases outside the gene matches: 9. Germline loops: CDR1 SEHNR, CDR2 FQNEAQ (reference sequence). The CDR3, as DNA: TGTGCCAGCAGCCCAGGGGGCCTATTGAGCTCTGGGGCCAACGTCCTGACTTTC. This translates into CASSPGGLLSSGANVLTF.

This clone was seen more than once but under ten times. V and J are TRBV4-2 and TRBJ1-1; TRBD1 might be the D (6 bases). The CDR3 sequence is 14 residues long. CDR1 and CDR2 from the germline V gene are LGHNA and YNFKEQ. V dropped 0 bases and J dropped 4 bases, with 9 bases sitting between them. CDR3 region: CASSQETGFTEAFF. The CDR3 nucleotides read TGTGCCAGCAGCCAAGAAACAGGGTTCACTGAAGCTTTCTTT.

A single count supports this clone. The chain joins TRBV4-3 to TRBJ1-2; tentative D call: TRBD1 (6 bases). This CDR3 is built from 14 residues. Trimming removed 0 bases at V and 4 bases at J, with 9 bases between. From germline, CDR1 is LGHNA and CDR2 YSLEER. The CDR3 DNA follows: TGCGCCAGCAGCCAAGAGACAGGCCCCTATGGCTACACCTTC. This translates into CASSQETGPYGYTF.